This section outlines one T cell receptor (beta chain) sequence together with its context. Antigen specificity is unknown. Mouse gene names apply. The CDR3 is cut off 4 residues early in the read; its end comes from the germline J gene. This CDR3 is 14 amino acids long. V lost 5 bases to trimming and J lost 6 bases; unmatched junction nucleotides: 5. Germline loops: CDR1 GKSSPN, CDR2 SITVG. These data are taken from a study of CD8+ T cells in alopecia areata. Study results and limitations: It was lesional scalp, especially alopecia totalis/universalis, that showed higher clonality than normal scalp.

Following extraction, RNA underwent reverse transcription to cDNA, which served as the sequencing template. Sequenced by immunoSEQ multiplex PCR; TCRdb stores in-frame clones only, minus some. In total the sample includes some 3,100 clones, none of them seen once. The material sequenced was lesional skin. The receptor was derived from a C3H/HeJ mouse with alopecia areata. The strain bears MHC haplotype H2-k. The J gene is TRBJ2-2, the V gene TRBV31, with TRBD2 matching over 11 bases. The CDR3 DNA, read in part, is TGTGCCTGGCCGGACTGGGGGGCCTCCGGG. It codes for CAWPDWGASG. The CDR3 reads in full as CAWPDWGASGQLYF.